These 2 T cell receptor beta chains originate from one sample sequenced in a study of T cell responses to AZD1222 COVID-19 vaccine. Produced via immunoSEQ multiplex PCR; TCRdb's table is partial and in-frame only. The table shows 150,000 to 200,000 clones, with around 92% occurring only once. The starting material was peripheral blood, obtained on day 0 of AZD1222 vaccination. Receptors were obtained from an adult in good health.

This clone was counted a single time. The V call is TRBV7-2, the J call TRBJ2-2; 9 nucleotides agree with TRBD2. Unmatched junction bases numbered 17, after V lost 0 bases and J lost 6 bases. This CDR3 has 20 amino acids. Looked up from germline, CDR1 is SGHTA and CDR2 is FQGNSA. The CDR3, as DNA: TGTGCCAGCAGCTTAGCCTTTTCGATAGCGGGAGAGATTAAGGCCGGGGAGCTGTTTTTT. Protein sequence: CASSLAFSIAGEIKAGELFF.

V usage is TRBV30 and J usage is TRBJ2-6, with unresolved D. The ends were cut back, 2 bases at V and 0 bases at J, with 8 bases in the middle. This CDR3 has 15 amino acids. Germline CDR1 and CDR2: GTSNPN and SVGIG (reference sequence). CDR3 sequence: CAWSRVPSGANVLTF. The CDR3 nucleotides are TGTGCCTGGAGTCGGGTTCCCTCTGGGGCCAACGTCCTGACTTTC.